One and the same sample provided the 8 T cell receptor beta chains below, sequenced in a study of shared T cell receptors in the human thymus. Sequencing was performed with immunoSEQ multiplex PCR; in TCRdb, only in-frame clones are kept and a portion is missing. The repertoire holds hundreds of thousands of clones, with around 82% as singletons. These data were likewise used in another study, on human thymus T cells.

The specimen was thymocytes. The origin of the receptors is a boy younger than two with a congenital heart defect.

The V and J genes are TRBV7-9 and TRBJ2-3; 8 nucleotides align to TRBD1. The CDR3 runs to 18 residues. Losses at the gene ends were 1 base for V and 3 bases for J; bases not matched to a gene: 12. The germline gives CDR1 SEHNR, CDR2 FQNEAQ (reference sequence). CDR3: CASSLDWARGLGTDTQYF. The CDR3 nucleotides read TGTGCCAGCAGCTTAGATTGGGCCAGGGGGCTTGGAACAGATACGCAGTATTTT.

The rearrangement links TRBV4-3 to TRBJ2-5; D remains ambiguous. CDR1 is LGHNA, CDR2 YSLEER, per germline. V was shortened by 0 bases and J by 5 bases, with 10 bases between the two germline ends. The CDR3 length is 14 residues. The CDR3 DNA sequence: TGCGCCAGCAGCCAAGATCCGAGCAGGGAGACCCAGTACTTC. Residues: CASSQDPSRETQYF.

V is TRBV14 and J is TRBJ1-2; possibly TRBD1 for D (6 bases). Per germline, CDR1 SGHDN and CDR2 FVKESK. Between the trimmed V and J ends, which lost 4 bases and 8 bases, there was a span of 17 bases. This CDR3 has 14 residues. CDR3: CASSRRRGAPGYTF. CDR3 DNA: TGTGCCAGCAGCCGTCGGCGGGGGGCGCCCGGCTACACCTTC.

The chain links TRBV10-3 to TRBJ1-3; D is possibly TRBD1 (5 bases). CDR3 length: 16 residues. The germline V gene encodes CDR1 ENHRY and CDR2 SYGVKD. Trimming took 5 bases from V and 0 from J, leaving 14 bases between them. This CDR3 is CAISKQVLLSGNTIYF. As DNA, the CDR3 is TGTGCCATCAGTAAACAGGTCCTCCTCTCTGGAAACACCATATATTTT.

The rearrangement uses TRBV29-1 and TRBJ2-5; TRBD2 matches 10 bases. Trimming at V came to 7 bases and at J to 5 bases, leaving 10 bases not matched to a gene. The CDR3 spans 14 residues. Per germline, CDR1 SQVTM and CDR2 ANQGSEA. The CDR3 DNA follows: TGCAGCGCTACCGCTAGCGGGAGTCGTGAGACCCAGTACTTC. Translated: CSATASGSRETQYF.

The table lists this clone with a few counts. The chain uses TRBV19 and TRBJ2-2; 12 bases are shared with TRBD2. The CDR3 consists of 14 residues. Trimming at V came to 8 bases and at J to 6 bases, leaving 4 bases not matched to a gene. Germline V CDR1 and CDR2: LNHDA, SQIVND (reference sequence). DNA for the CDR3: TGTGCCAGTCAGACTAGCGGGAGACCCGGGGAGCTGTTTTTT. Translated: CASQTSGRPGELFF.

DNA for the CDR3: TGTGCCAGCTCACCCCCCCAAACCCGGAATGAGCAGTTCTTC. This encodes CASSPPQTRNEQFF. The V gene is TRBV18, the J gene TRBJ2-1; D not resolved. The CDR3 runs to 14 residues. The V end was cut by 3 bases, the J end by 7 bases, with 13 bases between. Germline V CDR1 and CDR2: KGHSH, LQKENI.

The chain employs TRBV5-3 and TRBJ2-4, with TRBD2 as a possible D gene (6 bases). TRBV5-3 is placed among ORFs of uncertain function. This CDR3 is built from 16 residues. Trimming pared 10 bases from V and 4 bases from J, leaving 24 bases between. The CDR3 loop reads CASQRRGSKRKNIQYF. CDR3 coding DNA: TGTGCCTCCCAGAGACGGGGGAGTAAGAGGAAAAACATTCAGTACTTC.